These 14 T cell receptor beta chains originate from one sample sequenced in a study of blood T cell repertoires in COVID-19 (dated by TCRdb to 2020 to 2022). The method behind the library was the immunoSEQ multiplex PCR assay. TCRdb stores this immuneACCESS table with in-frame sequences only. Part of the clones is absent; in the studies checked, under half of the shortfall reflects unresolved V genes, and no reason is known for the rest. In this sample the table shows about 75,000 clones, under 90% of which occur a single time. Jointly, the top ten make up about 2.5% of the sample. What was sequenced was peripheral blood. Receptors were obtained from a human donor in a cohort sampled during active COVID-19.

The rearrangement joins TRBV7-9 to TRBJ1-4; weak D call: TRBD1 (5 bases). V was trimmed by 1 base and J by 11 bases, leaving 11 bases between them. Per the germline V gene, CDR1 is SEHNR and CDR2 is FQNEAQ (reference sequence). This CDR3 comprises 13 residues. This CDR3 is CASSLEGMEKLFF. The CDR3 region has the DNA TGTGCCAGCAGCTTAGAGGGGATGGAGAAACTGTTTTTT.

The J gene is TRBJ2-2, the V gene TRBV4-3; D may be TRBD2 (5 bases). Trimming pared 4 bases from V and 1 base from J, leaving 7 bases between. The CDR3 consists of 14 residues. Germline lookup yields CDR1 LGHNA and CDR2 YSLEER. The CDR3 bases are TGCGCCAGCAGCCTTGGACTGAACACCGGGGAGCTGTTTTTT. Translated, it gives CASSLGLNTGELFF.

This clone was observed a single time. The rearrangement links TRBV6-2 or TRBV6-3 to TRBJ2-2; 12 bases map to TRBD1. Unmatched junction bases numbered 7, after V lost 2 bases and J lost 6 bases. CDR3 size: 17 residues. CDR1 is MNHEY, CDR2 SVGEGT, per germline. CDR3: CASSYGAGTGGSGELFF. CDR3 coding DNA: TGTGCCAGCAGTTACGGGGCGGGGACAGGGGGCTCCGGGGAGCTGTTTTTT.

The chain recombines TRBV5-8 with TRBJ1-5; maybe TRBD1 (6 bases). The V gene lost 0 bases and the J gene lost 2 bases, with 9 bases spanning the gap. CDR3 size: 15 residues. The germline V gene has CDR1 SGHTS and CDR2 YDEGEE. CDR3 sequence: CASSLAGDGNQPQHF. CDR3 DNA: TGTGCCAGCAGCTTGGCAGGGGACGGCAATCAGCCCCAGCATTTT.

J is TRBJ2-1 and V is TRBV27; D is possibly TRBD1 (6 bases). The CDR3 length is 15 residues. Germline V CDR1 and CDR2: MNHEY, SMNVEV (reference sequence). V dropped 5 bases and J dropped 6 bases, with 17 bases sitting between them. The CDR3 DNA follows: TGTGCCAGCAGTGACCGGGACACGGGCTCCAATGAGCAGTTCTTC. Protein product: CASSDRDTGSNEQFF.

This clone has only a few counts. The rearrangement joins TRBV28 to TRBJ1-6; TRBD1 agrees at 11 bases. Germline trimming cut 3 bases from V and 10 bases from J; bases unmatched to any gene: 2. Germline assignment: CDR1 MDHEN and CDR2 SYDVKM. The CDR3 is 14 residues long. This CDR3 reads CASSLGQGGSPLHF. The DNA for the CDR3 is TGTGCCAGCAGTTTGGGACAGGGGGGATCACCCCTCCACTTT.

The gene calls are TRBV30 and TRBJ1-1; 7 positions match TRBD1. Germline CDR1 is GTSNPN and CDR2 is SVGIG (reference sequence). The CDR3 length is 14 residues. Losses at the gene ends were 0 bases for V and 5 bases for J; bases not matched to a gene: 6. CDR3 bases: TGTGCCTGGAGTGTAGGGGGCGATCTGACTGAAGCTTTCTTT. Its translation is CAWSVGGDLTEAFF. Variable domain in full (rest from reference TRBV30 and TRBJ1-1): SQTIHQWPATLVQPVGSPLSLECTVEGTSNPNLYWYRQAAGRGLQLLFYSVGIGQISSEVPQNLSASRPQDRQFILSSKKLLLSDSGFYLCAWSVGGDLTEAFFGQGTRLTVV.

CDR3 bases: TGTGCCAGCAGCTTGGACCAGGCATCCTACGAGCAGTACTTC. It specifies CASSLDQASYEQYF. The chain is built from TRBV5-4 and TRBJ2-7, with D hard to call. The CDR3 has 14 amino acids. V gave up 0 bases and J gave up 1 base, with 8 bases separating them. The germline gives CDR1 SGHNT, CDR2 YYREEE (reference sequence).

The rearrangement joins TRBV7-9 to TRBJ2-7, with D possibly being TRBD2 (5 bases). This CDR3 comprises 14 residues. The germline V and J ends were trimmed by 1 base and 2 bases, with 9 bases remaining between them. Germline V CDR1 and CDR2: SEHNR, FQNEAQ (reference sequence). Here the CDR3 DNA reads TGTGCCAGCAGCTTAGTGGCGGGTACCTACGAGCAGTACTTC. Amino acids: CASSLVAGTYEQYF.

V is TRBV4-1 and J is TRBJ1-1, with 7 bases that match TRBD1. J was trimmed by 6 bases and V by 4 bases; bases with no gene match: 8. CDR1 and CDR2 from the germline V gene are MGHRA and YSYEKL. The CDR3 is 14 amino acids. This CDR3 is CASSLRDRTSEAFF. The DNA of the CDR3 is TGCGCCAGCAGCCTCCGGGACAGAACGTCTGAAGCTTTCTTT.

The chain links TRBV7-9 to TRBJ2-5, with 11 bases identical to TRBD1. CDR1 is SEHNR, CDR2 FQNEAQ, per germline (reference sequence). V gave up 5 bases and J gave up 1 base; unmatched junction bases: 6. This CDR3 has 16 residues. CDR3 DNA: TGTGCCAGCAGCATCGGGACAGGGGGATCCCAAGAGACCCAGTACTTC. Protein: CASSIGTGGSQETQYF.

The V call is TRBV15, the J call TRBJ2-3; weak D call: TRBD1 (6 bases). The CDR3 is 15 amino acids. Germline values: CDR1 LNHNV, CDR2 YYDKDF (reference sequence). Trimming removed 6 bases from V and 0 bases from J, with 13 bases in between. The CDR3 DNA reads TGTGCCACCAGTAACCGGGACACAAGCACAGATACGCAGTATTTT. It encodes CATSNRDTSTDTQYF. The whole variable domain, remainder taken from reference TRBV15 and TRBJ2-3, is DAMVIQNPRYQVTQFGKPVTLSCSQTLNHNVMYWYQQKSSQAPKLLFHYYDKDFNNEADTPDNFQSRRPNTSFCFLDIRSPGLGDTAMYLCATSNRDTSTDTQYFGPGTRLTVL.

This chain links TRBV4-2 with TRBJ1-2; D is perhaps TRBD1 (5 bases). Per the germline V gene, CDR1 is LGHNA and CDR2 is YNFKEQ. The CDR3 runs to 18 residues. V was trimmed by 0 bases and J by 2 bases, leaving 19 bases between them. CDR3 in DNA: TGTGCCAGCAGCCAAGATCTAGACGGGACTCCACGGAACTATGGCTACACCTTC. Translating it yields CASSQDLDGTPRNYGYTF.

J is TRBJ1-1 and V is TRBV9; tentatively, D is TRBD1 (5 bases). The CDR3 is 14 residues long. Germline CDR1 SGDLS, CDR2 YYNGEE. V lost 2 bases, J lost 1 base, and 9 bases lay in between. CDR3 nucleotide sequence: TGTGCCAGCAGCGTGACAGACTCGAACACTGAAGCTTTCTTT. It translates to CASSVTDSNTEAFF.